A selection of T cell receptor beta chains follows, all from one sample in a study of cytomegalovirus exposure and HLA in healthy donors. Profiling relied on immunoSEQ multiplex PCR, and the TCRdb table lists in-frame clones only, not all of them. The table shows more than 130,000 clones, with 77% occurring only once. Sequenced: PBMCs. These TCRs come from a woman aged 45-65 years in good health and CMV-seronegative. CDR3s include the opening cysteine and the closing phenylalanine or tryptophan. Fields, in order: clone size, CDR3 length, D gene, J gene, V gene, CDR3 protein, CDR3 DNA. A D gene is named only where the DNA matches it firmly. Part of the rows lack a size; the others show once, few, many or a class for expanded clones.

.,16,.,TRBJ2-3,TRBV4-3,CASSPQRRGGTDTQYF,TGCGCCAGCAGCCCACAGCGCCGTGGGGGGACAGATACGCAGTATTTT
.,14,.,TRBJ1-6,TRBV19,CASSSYSGESPLHF,TGTGCCAGTAGTAGCTACAGCGGGGAATCACCCCTCCACTTT
.,20,.,TRBJ1-1,TRBV27,CASSLWGSEDHWTLNTEAFF,TGTGCCAGCAGTTTATGGGGTAGCGAGGACCACTGGACGTTGAACACTGAAGCTTTCTTT
.,17,.,TRBJ2-1,TRBV4-1,CASSQTRGGEAYNEQFF,TGCGCCAGCAGCCAAACCCGCGGGGGCGAGGCCTACAATGAGCAGTTCTTC
few,14,TRBD1,TRBJ1-1,TRBV4-2,CASSQPGQDTEAFF,TGTGCCAGCAGCCAACCCGGACAGGACACTGAAGCTTTCTTT
.,16,.,TRBJ1-1,TRBV2,CASSEFIGKGDTEAFF,TGTGCCAGCAGTGAATTTATCGGGAAAGGCGACACTGAAGCTTTCTTT
.,15,TRBD2,TRBJ2-5,TRBV5-1,CASSLRTSGYETQYF,TGCGCCAGCAGCTTAAGGACTAGCGGGTATGAGACCCAGTACTTC
.,16,TRBD1,TRBJ1-5,TRBV6-6,CASSYSGTGLVQPQHF,TGTGCCAGCAGTTATTCCGGGACAGGGCTCGTGCAGCCCCAGCATTTT
.,15,TRBD2,TRBJ2-3,TRBV18,CASSLIAGSTDTQYF,TGTGCCAGCTCACTGATAGCGGGGTCCACAGATACGCAGTATTTT
.,14,TRBD1,TRBJ2-7,TRBV7-2,CASSHGQGTYEQYF,TGTGCCAGCAGCCATGGACAGGGTACCTACGAGCAGTACTTC
.,17,.,TRBJ2-3,TRBV5-1,CASSLVPTGTPTDTQYF,TGCGCCAGCAGCTTGGTACCCACCGGGACTCCCACAGATACGCAGTATTTT
.,19,TRBD1,TRBJ1-4,TRBV7-2,CASSPPPGTALWGDEKLFF,TGTGCCAGCAGCCCACCACCCGGGACAGCCTTGTGGGGGGATGAAAAACTGTTTTTT
.,14,.,TRBJ1-2,TRBV6-1,CASSEQKGNYGYTF,TGTGCCAGCAGTGAACAAAAGGGGAACTATGGCTACACCTTC
.,15,TRBD1,TRBJ2-1,TRBV7-9,CASSPPGQAYNEQFF,TGTGCCAGCAGCCCTCCGGGACAGGCGTACAATGAGCAGTTCTTC
.,15,TRBD1,TRBJ2-2,TRBV6-5,CASSYRDRGTGELFF,TGTGCCAGCAGTTACAGGGACAGGGGCACCGGGGAGCTGTTTTTT
.,16,TRBD1,TRBJ2-7,TRBV18,CASSRVRTGDSYEQYF,TGTGCCAGCTCACGCGTGAGGACAGGGGACTCCTACGAGCAGTACTTC
.,16,TRBD1,TRBJ1-1,TRBV29-1,CSVDGDRGSRNTEAFF,TGCAGCGTTGATGGAGACAGGGGCTCGCGCAACACTGAAGCTTTCTTT
once,17,.,TRBJ2-7,TRBV7-3,CASSSGSLGVTSYEQYF,TGTGCCAGCAGCTCCGGTAGCCTGGGAGTAACCTCCTACGAGCAGTACTTC
.,20,.,TRBJ1-1,TRBV5-8,CASSRGLLRRAFRGNTEAFF,TGTGCCAGCAGCAGGGGACTGCTCCGCCGAGCTTTCAGAGGGAACACTGAAGCTTTCTTT
.,19,TRBD1,TRBJ1-2,TRBV7-9,CASSIALGQGDGSRYGYTF,TGTGCCAGCAGCATAGCCCTCGGACAGGGGGATGGTAGTCGTTATGGCTACACCTTC
.,17,TRBD1,TRBJ2-1,TRBV19,CASSIDPGTGGYNEQFF,TGTGCCAGTAGTATAGATCCCGGGACAGGGGGCTACAATGAGCAGTTCTTC
.,13,TRBD2,TRBJ2-5,TRBV2,CASISGEAETQYF,TGTGCCAGCATAAGCGGGGAGGCCGAGACCCAGTACTTC
.,16,TRBD2,TRBJ2-3,TRBV6-5,CASSYSAGGNTDTQYF,TGTGCCAGCAGTTACTCGGCGGGGGGGAACACAGATACGCAGTATTTT
.,16,TRBD1,TRBJ2-7,TRBV4-3,CASSQSSGGAPGEQYF,TGCGCCAGCAGCCAAAGCTCAGGGGGCGCCCCGGGGGAGCAGTACTTC
.,13,.,TRBJ1-1,TRBV10-3,CAISDMGGTEAFF,TGTGCCATCAGTGATATGGGGGGCACTGAAGCTTTCTTT
.,12,.,TRBJ2-3,TRBV19,CASSPPGDTQYF,TGTGCCAGTAGTCCCCCCGGGGATACGCAGTATTTT
.,15,TRBD2,TRBJ2-1,TRBV5-4,CASSLDGGAYNEQFF,TGTGCCAGCAGCTTGGACGGGGGGGCCTACAATGAGCAGTTCTTC
.,13,.,TRBJ1-1,TRBV11-2,CASSLHRNTEAFF,TGTGCCAGCAGCTTACACAGGAACACTGAAGCTTTCTTT
.,16,TRBD1,TRBJ1-6,TRBV5-1,CASSLGDRGGDSPLHF,TGCGCCAGCAGCTTGGGGGACAGGGGAGGGGATTCACCCCTCCACTTT
.,15,.,TRBJ1-3,TRBV5-6,CASSPTGGTGNTIYF,TGTGCCAGCAGCCCGACGGGGGGAACTGGAAACACCATATATTTT
.,18,TRBD1,TRBJ2-3,TRBV5-1,CASSRRAPGQGWADTQYF,TGCGCCAGCAGCCGGCGAGCCCCGGGACAGGGCTGGGCAGATACGCAGTATTTT
.,16,TRBD2,TRBJ2-7,TRBV5-1,CASSLRTSGGANEQYF,TGCGCCAGCAGCTTGCGGACTAGCGGGGGGGCCAACGAGCAGTACTTC
.,14,TRBD2,TRBJ2-7,TRBV4-3,CASSQDSGGWKQYF,TGCGCCAGCAGCCAGGATAGCGGGGGTTGGAAGCAGTACTTC
.,12,.,TRBJ2-2,TRBV6-5,CASSYVGAELFF,TGTGCCAGCAGTTACGTAGGGGCGGAGCTGTTTTTT
.,17,TRBD1,TRBJ1-4,TRBV4-1,CASSQGTLRDRNEKLFF,TGCGCCAGCAGCCAAGGGACCCTCCGGGACAGAAATGAAAAACTGTTTTTT
.,15,.,TRBJ2-3,TRBV28,CASWIRAGNTDTQYF,TGTGCCAGCTGGATCAGGGCAGGGAACACAGATACGCAGTATTTT
.,12,.,TRBJ2-5,TRBV29-1,CSVSSSDETQYF,TGCAGCGTTTCTAGTTCGGATGAGACCCAGTACTTC
.,16,TRBD1,TRBJ2-7,TRBV11-3,CASSLGGSGTGAEQYF,TGTGCCAGCAGCTTAGGCGGTTCCGGGACAGGGGCCGAGCAGTACTTC
.,14,TRBD2,TRBJ2-3,TRBV19,CASSTRTRADTQYF,TGTGCCAGTAGTACCAGGACTAGAGCAGATACGCAGTATTTT
.,14,TRBD2,TRBJ2-5,TRBV7-9,CASSLGSGGETQYF,TGTGCCAGCAGCTTGGGCTCCGGGGGGGAGACCCAGTACTTC
.,16,TRBD2,TRBJ2-1,TRBV28,CASSPRTGGLYNEQFF,TGTGCCAGCAGTCCTCGAACGGGGGGACTCTACAATGAGCAGTTCTTC
.,19,TRBD2,TRBJ2-2,TRBV9,CASSADGLAGGPNTGELFF,TGTGCCAGCAGCGCCGATGGACTAGCGGGGGGCCCTAACACCGGGGAGCTGTTTTTT
few,15,TRBD1,TRBJ1-2,TRBV7-6,CASSLVITGVHGYTF,TGTGCCAGCAGCTTAGTAATTACAGGGGTACACGGCTACACCTTC
.,16,TRBD1,TRBJ2-3,TRBV10-1,CASSEPDRGSTDTQYF,TGCGCCAGCAGTGAGCCCGACAGGGGAAGCACAGATACGCAGTATTTT
.,16,.,TRBJ2-6,TRBV19,CASTLQGRSGANVLTF,TGTGCCAGTACCCTACAGGGCCGCTCTGGGGCCAACGTCCTGACTTTC
.,17,TRBD1,TRBJ1-1,TRBV5-4,CASSNLKTGTGYHEAFF,TGTGCCAGCTCAAACCTCAAAACCGGGACAGGATACCATGAAGCTTTCTTT
.,14,TRBD1,TRBJ2-7,TRBV7-2,CASATDRANYEQYF,TGTGCCAGCGCCACCGACAGGGCAAACTACGAGCAGTACTTC
.,14,.,TRBJ2-1,TRBV27,CASSLAGYNNEQFF,TGTGCCAGCAGTTTAGCAGGATACAACAATGAGCAGTTCTTC
.,15,TRBD1,TRBJ2-7,TRBV4-1,CASSQAQGVSYEQYF,TGCGCCAGCAGCCAAGCACAGGGGGTGTCCTACGAGCAGTACTTC
.,13,.,TRBJ2-1,TRBV7-3,CASSLGPFDEQFF,TGTGCCAGCAGCTTGGGGCCTTTTGATGAGCAGTTCTTC
few,12,TRBD1,TRBJ1-2,TRBV18,CASSPDREGYTF,TGTGCCAGCTCACCAGACAGGGAGGGCTACACCTTC
.,17,.,TRBJ1-6,TRBV14,CASSQDLAHGSGSPLHF,TGTGCCAGCAGCCAAGATCTCGCCCACGGTTCTGGTTCACCCCTCCACTTT
.,16,TRBD1,TRBJ2-3,TRBV19,CASRGPGTGVADTQYF,TGTGCCAGTAGGGGGCCCGGGACAGGGGTCGCAGATACGCAGTATTTT
.,14,TRBD1,TRBJ1-4,TRBV2,CASSGQGVREKLFF,TGTGCCAGCAGTGGACAGGGGGTAAGGGAAAAACTGTTTTTT
.,15,TRBD1,TRBJ1-4,TRBV6-6,CASSYPGGNREKLFF,TGTGCCAGCAGTTACCCAGGGGGGAACAGGGAAAAACTGTTTTTT
.,13,.,TRBJ1-1,TRBV19,CASSPGLNTEAFF,TGTGCCAGTAGTCCAGGGTTGAACACTGAAGCTTTCTTT
.,11,.,TRBJ2-7,TRBV6-5,CASKGGYEQYF,TGTGCCAGCAAAGGCGGATACGAGCAGTACTTC
.,14,.,TRBJ2-7,TRBV5-6,CASSTGWQIHEQYF,TGTGCCAGCAGCACGGGATGGCAGATCCACGAGCAGTACTTC
.,17,TRBD1,TRBJ2-7,TRBV7-6,CASSTPGTGGVYHEQYF,TGTGCCAGCAGCACCCCGGGGACAGGGGGTGTTTACCACGAGCAGTACTTC
once,19,.,TRBJ1-5,TRBV21-1,CASSKALVRGRTSNQPQHF,TGTGCCAGCAGCAAAGCGCTTGTCAGGGGGCGTACAAGCAATCAGCCCCAGCATTTT